Below, one T cell receptor (beta chain) is given with its context. What it binds is not known. Sequenced by immunoSEQ multiplex PCR; TCRdb stores in-frame clones only, minus some. The profile shows several thousand clones, more than 85% of them singletons. These data originate in a study of PD-1 blockade in mismatch repair-deficient tumors. Overall study context: All were previously treated, progressing patients with approximately 11 mismatch repair-deficient cancer types.

The CDR3 totals 16 residues. Germline values: CDR1 SGHTA, CDR2 FQGTGA. The V and J ends lost 0 bases and 5 bases, in that order; junction bases with no gene match: 7. Regarding time point: roughly 11-day in vitro stimulation with candidate mutation-associated neoantigen peptide 1. Each of roughly seven ELISpot-reactive candidate peptides was used for roughly 10-day stimulation. This rearrangement joins TRBV7-3 to TRBJ1-1; 9 nucleotides agree with TRBD1. This receptor was obtained from an adult with mismatch repair-deficient cancer. Source: cells cultured in vitro, taken from a patient treated with pembrolizumab. The CDR3 protein is CASSLTRTGVRTEAFF. Here the CDR3 DNA reads TGTGCCAGCAGCTTAACAAGGACAGGGGTGAGGACTGAAGCTTTCTTT. Full variable domain (missing parts from reference TRBV7-3 and TRBJ1-1): GAGVSQTPSNKVTEKGKYVELRCDPISGHTALYWYRQSLGQGPEFLIYFQGTGAADDSGLPNDRFFAVRPEGSVSTLKIQRTERGDSAVYLCASSLTRTGVRTEAFFGQGTRLTVV.